This TCR beta chain came from a study of blood T cell repertoires in COVID-19. Across the whole study: Material from acute and convalescent COVID-19 was sourced from the United States, Italy and Spain. T cells, B-cell-depleted T cells, or PBMCs supplied cDNA or gDNA.

Measured with immunoSEQ multiplex PCR; TCRdb has only the in-frame clones, and not every one. The data show roughly 40,000 clones, around 83% seen once. Germline lookup yields CDR1 SGHDT and CDR2 YYEEEE. Unmatched junction bases numbered 6, after V lost 4 bases and J lost 8 bases. The length of the CDR3 is 13 residues. This rearrangement joins TRBV5-6 to TRBJ2-1; 7 bases agree with TRBD2. The source of this sequence is a human donor with acute or convalescent COVID-19. The donor label of this sample is uncertain. Sequencing used peripheral blood. The CDR3 is CASSPGTNHEQFF. The DNA for the CDR3 is TGTGCCAGCAGCCCCGGGACTAATCATGAGCAGTTCTTC.